The 24 T cell receptor beta chains below all came from one sample that was sequenced in a study of T-cell memory formation after mild COVID-19. Each CDR3 protein is one row after TCRdb ran MiXCR on the 5' RACE reads. The data contain fewer than 500,000 distinct CDR3 sequences, 20% to 30% of them seen just once; the ten biggest clones take up around an eighth. The specimen was PBMCs or a T cell subset sorted from them (not recorded which). The receptors here all came from an adult woman who had mild COVID-19 (a few samples of this study predate the infection). Cell type and time point are not known.

The rearrangement links TRBV29-1 to TRBJ2-7; D call uncertain. The CDR3 is made up of 11 amino acids. Germline loops: CDR1 SQVTM, CDR2 ANQGSEA. Trimming cost V 4 bases and J 2 bases, with 6 bases left between them. CDR3 residues: CSVASTYEQYF. The CDR3 DNA reads as TGCAGCGTTGCTTCGACCTACGAGCAGTACTTC.

This clonotype was found many times. CDR3 region: CSARDGGEGNSPLHF. CDR3 DNA: TGCAGTGCTAGAGACGGAGGGGAAGGCAATTCACCCCTCCACTTT. J is TRBJ1-6 and V is TRBV20-1; the D gene is possibly TRBD1 (5 bases). Germline CDR1 and CDR2: DFQATT and SNEGSKA (reference sequence). Trimming stripped 0 bases from V and 7 bases from J, with 13 bases between. The length of the CDR3 is 15 residues.

The chain links TRBV19 to TRBJ2-3; 9 positions agree with TRBD2. Per the germline V gene, CDR1 is LNHDA and CDR2 is SQIVND (reference sequence). V lost 5 bases, J lost 4 bases, and 7 bases stayed unmatched. The CDR3 contains 15 residues. The CDR3, as DNA: TGTGCCAGTAGTCCTAGCGGGAACTTTGCAGATACGCAGTATTTT. This codes for CASSPSGNFADTQYF. The entire variable domain, with the rest obtained from reference TRBV19 and TRBJ2-3, is as follows: DGGITQSPKYLFRKEGQNVTLSCEQNLNHDAMYWYRQDPGQGLRLIYYSQIVNDFQKGDIAEGYSVSREKKESFPLTVTSAQKNPTAFYLCASSPSGNFADTQYFGPGTRLTVL.

J is TRBJ2-7 and V is TRBV5-6; 9 positions agree with TRBD2. The ends lost 4 bases at V and 2 bases at J; junction bases unmatched: 4. The CDR3 runs to 14 residues. Germline lookup yields CDR1 SGHDT and CDR2 YYEEEE. CDR3 region: CASSDSGGPYEQYF. The CDR3 DNA follows: TGTGCCAGCAGCGACAGCGGGGGGCCCTACGAGCAGTACTTC.

V usage is TRBV12-3 or TRBV12-4 and J usage is TRBJ1-1; tentatively, D is TRBD1 (6 bases). This CDR3 has 13 amino acids. V was trimmed by 6 bases and J by 4 bases, leaving 12 bases between them. This CDR3 reads CASSDRTSTEAFF. CDR3 nucleotides: TGTGCCAGCAGCGACAGGACTTCCACTGAAGCTTTCTTT.

There are a few counts of this clonotype. The CDR3 reads CASSFLRDRGDTEAFF. The CDR3 DNA reads TGCGCCAGCAGCTTTCTCCGGGACAGGGGGGACACTGAAGCTTTCTTT. V is TRBV5-1 and J is TRBJ1-1; 11 bases match TRBD1. Germline V lookup: CDR1 SGHRS, CDR2 YFSETQ. V lost 2 bases, J lost 3 bases, and 6 bases stayed unmatched. The CDR3 has 16 amino acids. Full variable domain (missing parts from reference TRBV5-1 and TRBJ1-1): KAGVTQTPRYLIKTRGQQVTLSCSPISGHRSVSWYQQTPGQGLQFLFEYFSETQRNKGNFPGRFSGRQFSNSRSEMNVSTLELGDSALYLCASSFLRDRGDTEAFFGQGTRLTVV.

The chain employs TRBV7-2 and TRBJ2-1; tentatively, D is TRBD2 (5 bases). The V and J ends lost 8 bases and 3 bases respectively, with 14 bases between them. CDR3 size: 14 residues. The germline V gene encodes CDR1 SGHTA and CDR2 FQGNSA. CDR3 DNA: TGTGCCAGCCTCCGGACTCCTGGCTACAATGAGCAGTTCTTC. Encoded protein: CASLRTPGYNEQFF.

The rearrangement links TRBV12-3 or TRBV12-4 to TRBJ2-3; 12 bases agree with TRBD2. The CDR3 spans 15 residues. V lost 4 bases, J lost 7 bases, and 6 bases stayed unmatched. The DNA of the CDR3 is TGTGCCAGCAGTTCTCTAGCGGGAGGGTTGAATACGCAGTATTTT. It encodes CASSSLAGGLNTQYF.

This clonotype was counted a few times. The chain is built from TRBV20-1 and TRBJ1-1; TRBD1 agrees at 7 bases. Germline CDR1 and CDR2: DFQATT and SNEGSKA (reference sequence). V trimming: 5 bases; J trimming: 0 bases; junction bases outside the gene matches: 9. The CDR3 contains 15 residues. This CDR3 is CSALRGGRMNTEAFF. The DNA of the CDR3 is TGCAGTGCTCTCAGAGGGGGCAGAATGAACACTGAAGCTTTCTTT.

The V and J genes are TRBV7-9 and TRBJ2-7, with a possible D match to TRBD1 (6 bases). The CDR3 has 14 residues. Germline CDR1 SEHNR, CDR2 FQNEAQ (reference sequence). Trimming took off 5 bases at V and 0 bases at J, with 11 bases between the two ends. The DNA for the CDR3 is TGTGCCAGCAGCCATGACAGGTTCTCCTACGAGCAGTACTTC. It encodes CASSHDRFSYEQYF.

The chain recombines TRBV13 with TRBJ2-5; 12 bases align to TRBD2. With V trimmed by 5 bases and J by 2 bases, 12 bases remained unmatched. The germline V gene encodes CDR1 PRHDT and CDR2 FYEKMQ (reference sequence). The CDR3 runs 18 residues. The CDR3, as DNA: TGTGCCAGCAGCCAACACCCAGGACTAGCGGGGCCTCAAGAGACCCAGTACTTC. This sequence encodes CASSQHPGLAGPQETQYF.

The gene calls are TRBV12-3 or TRBV12-4 and TRBJ2-7; the match to TRBD2 covers 11 bases. Unmatched junction bases numbered 6, after V lost 6 bases and J lost 2 bases. The CDR3 spans 15 residues. The CDR3 reads CASSPTSGSPYEQYF. In DNA form, the CDR3 reads TGTGCCAGCAGCCCAACTAGCGGGAGCCCCTACGAGCAGTACTTC.

The table lists this clonotype with a few counts. V gene TRBV12-3 or TRBV12-4 combines with J gene TRBJ1-4; D gene uncertain. Trimming left V 8 bases short and J 0 bases short, with 10 bases between. This CDR3 has 14 amino acids. The CDR3 protein is CASRQRPTNEKLFF. The DNA for the CDR3 is TGTGCCAGCCGCCAGCGACCAACTAATGAAAAACTGTTTTTT.

The rearrangement uses TRBV5-1 and TRBJ2-3, with TRBD2 identical over 12 bases. Germline loops: CDR1 SGHRS, CDR2 YFSETQ. The junction had 7 bases not matched to a gene; V was cut back by 4 bases and J by 4 bases. CDR3 length: 16 amino acids. CDR3 loop: CASSLTSGGVADTQYF. DNA for the CDR3: TGCGCCAGCAGCCTGACTAGCGGGGGTGTGGCAGATACGCAGTATTTT.

This clonotype was picked up a small number of times. This chain links TRBV27 with TRBJ2-7; D call uncertain. This CDR3 has 13 residues. Trimming took off 3 bases at V and 4 bases at J, with 10 bases between the two ends. The germline V gene has CDR1 MNHEY and CDR2 SMNVEV (reference sequence). Written as DNA, the CDR3 is TGTGCCAGCAGTTTTCTCCCCGGTTACGAGCAGTACTTC. Translation: CASSFLPGYEQYF.

The CDR3 sequence: CASSFRAGQGSYEQYF. In DNA, the CDR3 is TGTGCCAGCAGTTTTAGGGCAGGCCAGGGCTCCTACGAGCAGTACTTC. This chain joins TRBV3-1 and TRBJ2-7, with D possibly matching TRBD1 (5 bases). The CDR3 contains 16 residues. V was cut by 6 bases and J by 0 bases, with 18 bases left in between. Germline loops: CDR1 LGHDT, CDR2 YNNKEL (reference sequence).

In this sample, this clonotype turned up a few times. The V and J genes are TRBV6-5 and TRBJ1-1, with D unresolved. This CDR3 region has 14 residues. V dropped 0 bases and J dropped 4 bases, with 9 bases sitting between them. The germline CDR1 and CDR2 sequences are MNHEY and SVGAGI. CDR3 in amino acids: CASSYSPEFTEAFF. The DNA of the CDR3 is TGTGCCAGCAGTTACTCACCGGAATTCACTGAAGCTTTCTTT.

This clonotype occurred a few times. This chain uses TRBV27 with TRBJ2-7; 8 bases agree with TRBD1. The CDR3 runs to 16 residues. Germline trimming cut 0 bases from V and 2 bases from J; bases unmatched to any gene: 6. Germline-derived CDR1 and CDR2 are MNHEY and SMNVEV (reference sequence). CDR3 coding DNA: TGTGCCAGCAGTTTATCGGCACAGGGGGGAACCTACGAGCAGTACTTC. It is translated as CASSLSAQGGTYEQYF.

This rearrangement joins TRBV7-9 to TRBJ1-1, with D unresolved. V was pared by 8 bases and J by 3 bases, with 10 bases between. The CDR3 has 12 amino acids. Germline CDR1 SEHNR, CDR2 FQNEAQ (reference sequence). CDR3 coding DNA: TGTGCCAGCGTTGGAACGTACACTGAAGCTTTCTTT. It yields the protein CASVGTYTEAFF.

This clonotype was found a few times. This chain connects TRBV7-9 to TRBJ2-3; 7 bases are a match to TRBD2. Germline CDR1 SEHNR, CDR2 FQNEAQ (reference sequence). The ends lost 5 bases at V and 3 bases at J; junction bases unmatched: 11. The CDR3 runs to 16 residues. In DNA, the CDR3 is TGTGCCAGCAGCCCAACCCCTAGCGGAACTACAGATACGCAGTATTTT. Translating gives CASSPTPSGTTDTQYF.

V and J are TRBV12-3 or TRBV12-4 and TRBJ1-2, with TRBD1 as a possible D gene (6 bases). The CDR3 loop spans 15 amino acids. The V end lost 1 base, the J end lost 6 bases, and 15 bases lay between the germline ends. The CDR3: CASSLGVGGLDGYTF. The CDR3 nucleotides read TGTGCCAGCAGTTTAGGGGTAGGGGGGCTCGATGGCTACACCTTC.

Only one count was recorded for this clonotype. V usage is TRBV4-1 and J usage is TRBJ1-1; the D is unclear. The CDR3 totals 14 residues. The V end lost 4 bases, the J end lost 4 bases, and 13 bases lay between the germline ends. The germline V gene encodes CDR1 MGHRA and CDR2 YSYEKL. CDR3 in DNA: TGCGCCAGCAGCCCCCAGGCGGGGTTCACTGAAGCTTTCTTT. This codes for CASSPQAGFTEAFF.

This clonotype was seen a handful of times. This chain uses TRBV24-1 with TRBJ2-1; 7 nucleotides line up with TRBD1. This CDR3 spans 17 amino acids. V trimming: 4 bases; J trimming: 4 bases; junction bases outside the gene matches: 12. Looked up from germline, CDR1 is KGHDR and CDR2 is SFDVKD. CDR3 residues: CATSEPTGVAGYNEQFF. DNA for the CDR3: TGTGCCACCAGTGAACCCACAGGGGTCGCGGGTTACAATGAGCAGTTCTTC.

This chain joins TRBV6-6 and TRBJ2-3; 9 nucleotides match TRBD1. J was trimmed by 6 bases and V by 6 bases; bases with no gene match: 7. Germline V gives CDR1 MNHNY, CDR2 SVGAGI (reference sequence). This CDR3 contains 14 residues. The CDR3, as DNA: TGTGCCAGCAGACGGACAGGGGAGGGGGATACGCAGTATTTT. Amino acid sequence: CASRRTGEGDTQYF.